The 16 T cell receptor beta chains in this list originate from one sample, sequenced in a study of OX40 agonist ivuxolimab in advanced cancers. This table comes from immunoSEQ multiplex PCR, and its TCRdb copy is limited to in-frame clones, with some not included. Among about 82,000 clones listed, just under 90% were seen once. Sequences were derived from CD4+ or CD8+ T cells sorted from blood, sampled in a trial of the OX40 agonist ivuxolimab. Receptors originate from an adult with an advanced solid tumor such as melanoma, head and neck, liver or kidney cancer.

The chain employs TRBV6-1 and TRBJ1-5, with unresolved D. Trimming removed 1 base at V and 6 bases at J, with 1 base between. This CDR3 spans 11 amino acids. The germline V gene encodes CDR1 MNHNS and CDR2 SASEGT. For the CDR3, the DNA is TGTGCCAGCAGTGAAGTTCAGCCCCAGCATTTT. This sequence encodes CASSEVQPQHF.

The J gene is TRBJ1-6, the V gene TRBV30, with D tentatively TRBD1 (5 bases). The germline gives CDR1 GTSNPN, CDR2 SVGIG (reference sequence). The CDR3 consists of 12 residues. The V end lost 6 bases, the J end lost 4 bases, and 7 bases lay between the germline ends. This CDR3 is CACDRYNSPLHF. Here the CDR3 DNA reads TGTGCCTGTGACAGATATAATTCACCCCTCCACTTT.

The chain uses TRBV11-2 and TRBJ2-7, with TRBD1 matching 7 bases. From germline, CDR1 is SGHAT and CDR2 FQNNGV. This CDR3 region has 15 residues. Losses at the gene ends were 1 base for V and 0 bases for J; bases not matched to a gene: 3. CDR3 coding DNA: TGTGCCAGCAGCTTAGGATGGGACAGCTCCTACGAGCAGTACTTC. Its translation is CASSLGWDSSYEQYF.

The rearrangement links TRBV9 to TRBJ1-3; D gene unclear. V was pared by 3 bases and J by 0 bases, with 10 bases between. CDR3 length: 15 amino acids. Germline assignment: CDR1 SGDLS and CDR2 YYNGEE. Here the CDR3 reads CASSAGFSSGNTIYF. As DNA, the CDR3 is TGTGCCAGCAGCGCGGGCTTCAGCTCTGGAAACACCATATATTTT.

The chain carries TRBV13 and TRBJ2-7; TRBD2 aligns across 10 bases. The V gene end was trimmed by 5 bases and the J gene end by 4 bases; junction bases not matched to a gene: 8. This CDR3 has 15 residues. CDR1 and CDR2 from the germline V gene are PRHDT and FYEKMQ (reference sequence). CDR3 in DNA: TGTGCCAGCAGCCAAAAGGGACTAGCGTTATACGAGCAGTACTTC. It yields the protein CASSQKGLALYEQYF. Combining the CDR3 with reference TRBV13 and TRBJ2-7 gives the whole variable domain AAGVIQSPRHLIKEKRETATLKCYPIPRHDTVYWYQQGPGQDPQFLISFYEKMQSDKGSIPDRFSAQQFSDYHSELNMSSLELGDSALYFCASSQKGLALYEQYFGPGTRLTVT.

A single count supports this clone. The chain carries TRBV5-1 and TRBJ1-5, with TRBD1 matching 9 bases. The length of the CDR3 is 16 residues. With V trimmed by 4 bases and J by 6 bases, 11 bases remained unmatched. Germline CDR1 and CDR2: SGHRS and YFSETQ. This chain's CDR3 is CASSIPRDREFQPQHF. DNA of the CDR3: TGCGCCAGCAGCATCCCTAGGGACAGGGAGTTTCAGCCCCAGCATTTT.

The chain carries TRBV5-1 and TRBJ1-4; 7 nucleotides match TRBD1. Germline V gene sequence: CDR1 SGHRS, CDR2 YFSETQ. This CDR3 has 16 residues. Trimming took 1 base from V and 4 from J; bases not matched to a gene: 7. The CDR3 spells CASSLLTQGYNEKLFF. The CDR3 region has the DNA TGCGCCAGCAGCTTGCTAACACAGGGGTATAATGAAAAACTGTTTTTT.

This chain connects TRBV18 to TRBJ2-7, with 7 bases that match TRBD2. Germline trimming cut 6 bases from V and 3 bases from J; bases unmatched to any gene: 5. Germline CDR1 reads KGHSH; CDR2 reads LQKENI. The CDR3 is 13 amino acids. Here the CDR3 reads CASSLTSDYEQYF. CDR3 DNA sequence: TGTGCCAGCTCCCTCACTAGCGACTACGAGCAGTACTTC.

The chain is built from TRBV7-3 and TRBJ2-1; D is uncertain. Germline CDR1 is SGHTA and CDR2 is FQGTGA. This CDR3 is built from 13 residues. V was shortened by 2 bases and J by 4 bases, with 6 bases between the two germline ends. The CDR3 protein is CASSLGLYNEQFF. As DNA, the CDR3 is TGTGCCAGCAGCTTAGGGCTATACAATGAGCAGTTCTTC. The full variable domain, with the rest looked up from reference TRBV7-3 and TRBJ2-1, is GAGVSQTPSNKVTEKGKYVELRCDPISGHTALYWYRQSLGQGPEFLIYFQGTGAADDSGLPNDRFFAVRPEGSVSTLKIQRTERGDSAVYLCASSLGLYNEQFFGPGTRLTVL.

The V gene is TRBV6-5, the J gene TRBJ1-5; 7 bases fit TRBD1. Unmatched junction bases numbered 5, after V lost 9 bases and J lost 0 bases. Germline CDR1 and CDR2: MNHEY and SVGAGI. The CDR3 contains 14 residues. The CDR3 protein is CASKGQHSNQPQHF. DNA of the CDR3: TGTGCCAGTAAGGGACAGCATAGCAATCAGCCCCAGCATTTT.

The chain is built from TRBV30 and TRBJ1-3; 12 bases are shared with TRBD1. Germline trimming cut 3 bases from V and 4 bases from J; bases unmatched to any gene: 7. The CDR3 has 16 residues. From germline, CDR1 is GTSNPN and CDR2 SVGIG (reference sequence). The CDR3 bases are TGTGCCTGGAGGGGACAGGGGGCGATGCAGGGAAACACCATATATTTT. It yields the protein CAWRGQGAMQGNTIYF.

The chain employs TRBV9 and TRBJ2-5, with D perhaps assigned TRBD1 or TRBD2 (5 bases each). Trimming left V 3 bases short and J 2 bases short, with 14 bases between. The CDR3 runs 15 residues. The germline CDR1 and CDR2 sequences are SGDLS and YYNGEE. The CDR3 region has the DNA TGTGCCAGCAGCGCAACAGGAGCGGCTCAAGAGACCCAGTACTTC. Amino acids: CASSATGAAQETQYF.

The chain carries TRBV5-1 and TRBJ1-1; a possible D gene is TRBD1 (5 bases). Germline V gene lookup returns CDR1 SGHRS and CDR2 YFSETQ. Trimming pared 1 base from V and 0 bases from J, leaving 10 bases between. This CDR3 has 15 amino acids. The CDR3, as DNA: TGCGCCAGCAGCTTGTATGACAGCCTGAACACTGAAGCTTTCTTT. It is translated as CASSLYDSLNTEAFF.

The chain uses TRBV6-6 and TRBJ1-1, with D possibly TRBD1 on 5 matching bases. Trimming left V 2 bases short and J 1 base short, with 8 bases between. The CDR3 loop spans 14 amino acids. The germline V gene has CDR1 MNHNY and CDR2 SVGAGI (reference sequence). The CDR3, as DNA: TGTGCCAGCAGTTACGAAGGGGAGAACACTGAAGCTTTCTTT. Protein product: CASSYEGENTEAFF.

Only one count was recorded for this clone. The genes are TRBV6-5 and TRBJ1-3, with a weak D call TRBD1 (5 bases). CDR3 length: 15 residues. Trimming shortened V by 2 bases and J by 1 base, and 9 bases separated the two germline ends. CDR1 MNHEY and CDR2 SVGAGI come from the germline V gene. The CDR3 DNA reads as TGTGCCAGCAGTTACCTCGACAGTTCTGGAAACACCATATATTTT. This encodes CASSYLDSSGNTIYF.

The chain recombines TRBV2 with TRBJ2-1, with a tentative D call TRBD1 (5 bases). The V and J ends lost 2 bases and 10 bases respectively, with 9 bases between them. This CDR3 contains 12 residues. CDR1 SNHLY and CDR2 FYNNEI come from the germline V gene. For the CDR3, the DNA is TGTGCCAGCAGTGAAAGGGGCAGAGAGCAGTTCTTC. Its translation is CASSERGREQFF.